The 18 T cell receptor beta chains below were found in one sample sequenced in a study of vaccination and CD4 T cells after COVID-19. No antigen has been identified for these receptors. The sample's treatment: roughly 10-day PBMC culture with coronavirus spike peptide pools or control peptides (ViraFEST assay). Collection of the unexposed donor's CD4+ T cells took place before the COVID-19 pandemic (2011-2018). Once obtained from cultured CD4+ T cells, the DNA was sequenced using the Oncomine TCR Beta short-read assay. TCRdb passed the PCR reads through MiXCR, listing each CDR3 protein once. The sample holds about 5,900 distinct CDR3 sequences; roughly a third are singletons and the top ten take 25% to 30%. Sequences were obtained from CD4+ T cells from blood, cultured in vitro. These receptors were collected from a human donor in good health.

The rearrangement uses TRBV6-5 and TRBJ1-1; 7 bases align to TRBD1. After removal of 4 bases from V and 2 bases from J, the junction contained 1 base not matched to a gene. Germline loops: CDR1 MNHEY, CDR2 SVGAGI. This CDR3 spans 13 amino acids. The CDR3 loop reads CASSWDSNTEAFF. The CDR3 DNA reads TGTGCCAGCAGTTGGGACAGTAACACTGAAGCTTTCTTT.

The table lists this clonotype with a count of one. The V gene is TRBV11-2, the J gene TRBJ2-2; 7 bases align to TRBD1. The V gene end was trimmed by 3 bases and the J gene end by 3 bases; junction bases not matched to a gene: 4. CDR1 SGHAT and CDR2 FQNNGV come from the germline V gene. The CDR3 covers 15 residues. CDR3 region: CASSLDRLDTGELFF. Here the CDR3 DNA reads TGTGCCAGCAGCTTGGACAGGTTGGACACCGGGGAGCTGTTTTTT.

This clonotype has more than one count but fewer than ten. The rearrangement joins TRBV30 to TRBJ1-5; TRBD1 might be the D (5 bases). The CDR3 covers 11 residues. V was cut by 4 bases and J by 10 bases, with 11 bases left in between. CDR1 GTSNPN and CDR2 SVGIG come from the germline V gene (reference sequence). DNA of the CDR3: TGTGCCTGGAAAGGTGGGGGACCCCAGCATTTT. It specifies CAWKGGGPQHF. Together with reference TRBV30 and TRBJ1-5, the CDR3 gives the full variable domain: SQTIHQWPATLVQPVGSPLSLECTVEGTSNPNLYWYRQAAGRGLQLLFYSVGIGQISSEVPQNLSASRPQDRQFILSSKKLLLSDSGFYLCAWKGGGPQHFGDGTRLSIL.

This clonotype was seen more than once but under ten times. The gene calls are TRBV4-2 and TRBJ1-2; 7 bases fit TRBD1. Germline V lookup: CDR1 LGHNA, CDR2 YNFKEQ. The CDR3 extends over 17 amino acids. V was clipped by 3 bases and J by 5 bases; unmatched bases: 15. This chain's CDR3 is CASSHYRDSNLRYGYTF. CDR3 DNA: TGTGCCAGCAGCCATTACCGGGACAGCAACCTTCGGTATGGCTACACCTTC.

The rearrangement joins TRBV6-1 to TRBJ2-3, with D possibly being TRBD2 (5 bases). Per the germline V gene, CDR1 is MNHNS and CDR2 is SASEGT. V shed 4 bases and J shed 4 bases, with 6 bases lying between them. The CDR3 has 12 amino acids. The CDR3 sequence: CASSGGSDTQYF. The CDR3 nucleotides are TGTGCCAGCAGTGGAGGGTCAGATACGCAGTATTTT.

The chain carries TRBV6-5 and TRBJ2-5; D gene unclear. The CDR3 is 12 residues long. Germline V gives CDR1 MNHEY, CDR2 SVGAGI. V was shortened by 0 bases and J by 5 bases, with 4 bases between the two germline ends. The CDR3 here is CASSYSRETQYF. The CDR3 DNA sequence: TGTGCCAGCAGTTACTCCCGCGAGACCCAGTACTTC.

V gene TRBV15 combines with J gene TRBJ1-3; no firm D call. V gave up 4 bases and J gave up 0 bases, with 10 bases separating them. The CDR3 totals 15 residues. Germline V gene data show CDR1 as LNHNV and CDR2 as YYDKDF (reference sequence). The CDR3 here is CATSKAASSGNTIYF. Here the CDR3 DNA reads TGTGCCACCAGCAAGGCGGCGAGCTCTGGAAACACCATATATTTT.

A few counts support this clonotype. The chain carries TRBV6-2 or TRBV6-3 and TRBJ2-2; the match to TRBD2 covers 9 bases. CDR1 and CDR2 from the germline V gene are MNHEY and SVGEGT. The V segment lost 7 bases and the J segment 5 bases; nucleotides outside the gene matches: 11. CDR3 length: 16 amino acids. Here the CDR3 reads CASNRQAGGKTGELFF. The CDR3 DNA is TGTGCCAGCAACCGACAAGCGGGGGGCAAGACCGGGGAGCTGTTTTTT.

This clonotype occurred a few times. The chain joins TRBV5-4 to TRBJ1-2, with 9 nucleotides matching TRBD1. There are 15 residues in the CDR3. J gave up 4 bases and V 2 bases, and 6 bases lay outside the gene matches. The germline V gene has CDR1 SGHNT and CDR2 YYREEE (reference sequence). The CDR3 region is CASSFQDRGSYGYTF. The DNA for the CDR3 is TGTGCCAGCAGCTTCCAGGACAGGGGCAGCTATGGCTACACCTTC.

This clonotype was counted a few times. The chain couples TRBV20-1 to TRBJ1-2, with D possibly matching TRBD1 (5 bases). From germline, CDR1 is DFQATT and CDR2 SNEGSKA (reference sequence). CDR3 length: 13 residues. Trimming cost V 2 bases and J 2 bases, with 9 bases left between them. This CDR3 is CSARSGPNYGYTF. CDR3 DNA sequence: TGCAGTGCTAGATCAGGGCCCAACTATGGCTACACCTTC.

This rearrangement joins TRBV5-1 to TRBJ1-2; 9 bases map to TRBD1. The CDR3 has 15 amino acids. V dropped 4 bases and J dropped 1; count of bases not matched to a gene: 5. Germline values: CDR1 SGHRS, CDR2 YFSETQ. CDR3 DNA: TGCGCCAGCAGCCCCACAGGGGGCCTTAACTATGGCTACACCTTC. Protein sequence: CASSPTGGLNYGYTF. Filled out from reference TRBV5-1 and TRBJ1-2, the complete variable domain reads KAGVTQTPRYLIKTRGQQVTLSCSPISGHRSVSWYQQTPGQGLQFLFEYFSETQRNKGNFPGRFSGRQFSNSRSEMNVSTLELGDSALYLCASSPTGGLNYGYTFGSGTRLTVV.

The V call is TRBV12-3 or TRBV12-4, the J call TRBJ1-2, with a weak D call TRBD1 (5 bases). CDR3 size: 14 residues. Deletions cut 4 bases from V and 2 bases from J, with 11 bases between. The CDR3 loop is CASSSRGVNYGYTF. The CDR3 DNA is TGTGCCAGCAGTTCCCGAGGGGTAAACTATGGCTACACCTTC.

Worth noting for this clonotype: A read error may produce the germline difference seen at one junction end. The chain links TRBV7-2 to TRBJ1-2; D unresolved. CDR1 is SGHTA and CDR2 is FQGNSA in the germline V gene. This CDR3 has 16 amino acids. CDR3 nucleotide sequence: TGTGCCAGCAGCTTACTGGGGATACCATCGGGCTATGGCTACATCTTC. This sequence encodes CASSLLGIPSGYGYIF.

The rearrangement joins TRBV2 to TRBJ1-2; 7 positions match TRBD1. The CDR3 extends over 12 amino acids. Looked up from germline, CDR1 is SNHLY and CDR2 is FYNNEI. The junction had 3 bases not matched to a gene; V was cut back by 7 bases and J by 4 bases. This chain's CDR3 is CASMGTAYGYTF. CDR3 nucleotides: TGTGCCAGCATGGGGACAGCCTATGGCTACACCTTC.

J is TRBJ1-1 and V is TRBV9; D gene ambiguous. V lost 0 bases and J 6 bases, leaving 9 bases between the germline ends. This CDR3 has 13 amino acids. Germline CDR1 is SGDLS and CDR2 is YYNGEE. CDR3 loop: CASSVGGLPEAFF. CDR3 in DNA: TGTGCCAGCAGCGTAGGGGGTTTGCCTGAAGCTTTCTTT.

This clonotype was counted between two and nine times. The rearrangement uses TRBV6-1 and TRBJ1-6; D is undetermined. The germline gives CDR1 MNHNS, CDR2 SASEGT. Trimming cost V 5 bases and J 2 bases, with 16 bases left between them. The CDR3 length is 17 residues. CDR3 amino acids: CASSRWERLAYNSPLHF. For the CDR3, the DNA is TGTGCCAGCAGTCGGTGGGAGCGGCTCGCCTATAATTCACCCCTCCACTTT.

V is TRBV6-1 and J is TRBJ1-2; no firm D call. CDR1 is MNHNS and CDR2 is SASEGT in the germline V gene. The CDR3 is 13 amino acids. Trimming took off 5 bases at V and 6 bases at J, with 13 bases between the two ends. CDR3 amino acids: CASSTIGANGYTF. Written as DNA, the CDR3 is TGTGCCAGCAGTACGATAGGCGCAAATGGCTACACCTTC.

The sample holds a few counts of this clonotype. The rearrangement joins TRBV7-2 to TRBJ2-1; D possibly matches TRBD1 or TRBD2 (5 bases each). The CDR3 is made up of 15 amino acids. The ends were cut back, 5 bases at V and 4 bases at J, with 15 bases in the middle. Germline loops: CDR1 SGHTA, CDR2 FQGNSA. The CDR3 sequence is CASSTTGTDYNEQFF. CDR3 sequence (DNA): TGTGCCAGCAGCACAACCGGGACCGATTACAATGAGCAGTTCTTC.